This T cell receptor beta chain was recovered during a study of blood T cell repertoires in COVID-19. The wider study: T cells, B-cell-depleted T cells, or PBMCs provided the cDNA or gDNA that served as material.

As handled by the study authors: Estimation of nucleated cell counts was performed using reference gene primer amplification. Libraries were prepared by immunoSEQ multiplex PCR; TCRdb keeps only in-frame clonotypes and omits some of them. Clone size and the V and J calls come from that table; the DNA yielded D and trimming. The profile covers 130,000 to 150,000 clones, with around 76% appearing a single time and 4% to 4.5% taken by the ten largest. The receptor's source is a man aged 55 to 70 with acute or convalescent COVID-19. Sequencing input: peripheral blood.

The CDR3 reads CASSPTIASYEQYF. Written as DNA, the CDR3 is TGTGCCAGCAGCCCGACGATAGCGTCTTACGAGCAGTACTTC. The chain links TRBV14 to TRBJ2-7; a weak D match, TRBD2 (5 bases). Germline V gives CDR1 SGHDN, CDR2 FVKESK. This CDR3 spans 14 amino acids. V was cut by 4 bases and J by 4 bases, with 14 bases left in between.